The present entry profiles one T cell receptor beta chain with its context. Germline lookup yields CDR1 MGHDK and CDR2 SYGVNS. This CDR3 region has 14 residues. The junction had 9 bases not matched to a gene; V was cut back by 5 bases and J by 6 bases. The assay was run at deep level. Measured with immunoSEQ multiplex PCR; TCRdb has only the in-frame clones, and not every one. The sample includes roughly 2.2 million clones, 90% to 95% seen only once; the top ten take about 0.39%. The sample is drawn from a study of shared clonotypes between healthy human individuals. Overall study: Ranging from 18 to 49 in age, donors were two women and a few men.

This clonotype originated in a man between 18 and 29 years old in good health. Some clones in this sample may be carry-over from other donors' samples. This chain joins TRBV25-1 and TRBJ1-1; TRBD1 agrees at 7 bases. What was sequenced was naive CD4+ T cells from PBMCs. Sample subset: CD45RA+ positively selected. The CDR3 DNA sequence: TGTGCCAGCAGTCCCTCGGGGAGGGGGCCTGAAGCTTTCTTT. It is translated as CASSPSGRGPEAFF.